These T cell receptor beta chains were read from a single sample in a study of T cells after yellow fever vaccination. TCRdb redid the calling of the 5' RACE reads with MiXCR, one entry per CDR3 protein. The table lists 300,000 or so distinct CDR3 sequences, under 5% of them singletons, with less than 25% in the top ten. The sample consisted of PBMCs, taken 5 days after the yellow fever booster vaccination. These receptors all come from a man between 18 and 29 years old who received the YFV17D yellow fever vaccine. The CDR3 runs from the conserved cysteine through the conserved F or W. A D gene is named only where the DNA matches it firmly. Clone sizes are given selectively: once, few, many, or a class where the clone is expanded.

d_gene	v_gene	j_gene	abundance	CDR3nt	CDR3aa
.	TRBV5-5	TRBJ2-7	few	TGTGCCAGCAGCCCCGGGACATCGAGCTCCTACGAGCAGTACTTC	CASSPGTSSSYEQYF
.	TRBV20-1	TRBJ1-1	.	TGCAGTGCTAGAGGGAGGACGGGGGGCACTGAAGCTTTCTTT	CSARGRTGGTEAFF
.	TRBV15	TRBJ2-3	few	TGTGCCACCAGCAGAACTAACCTTTTCCAGCGGAACACAGATACGCAGTATTTT	CATSRTNLFQRNTDTQYF
.	TRBV7-2	TRBJ2-5	many	TGTGCCAGCAGCTTTGGGCGGGGCATCCAAGAGACCCAGTACTTC	CASSFGRGIQETQYF
.	TRBV5-1	TRBJ2-5	.	TGCGCCAGCAGCGAGCTCGGGCAGAACCAAGAGACCCAGTACTTC	CASSELGQNQETQYF
.	TRBV12-3/TRBV12-4	TRBJ1-4	.	TGTGCCAGCAGTTCGGCCGGGGATGAAAAACTGTTTTTT	CASSSAGDEKLFF
TRBD2	TRBV5-4	TRBJ2-2	.	TGTGCCAGCAGCTTCGATAGCGGGGGGAAAAACACCGGGGAGCTGTTTTTT	CASSFDSGGKNTGELFF
.	TRBV3-1	TRBJ2-3	few	TGTGCCAGCAGCCAAGAGGGGGCAGATACGCAGTATTTT	CASSQEGADTQYF
.	TRBV5-1	TRBJ1-2	.	TGCGCCAGCAGGACGGACAGTAACTATGGCTACACCTTC	CASRTDSNYGYTF
.	TRBV4-1	TRBJ1-2	few	TGCGCCAGCAGCCAAGATGTTCCGGGGGGCGGTTACGTCTATGGCTACACCTTC	CASSQDVPGGGYVYGYTF
.	TRBV7-9	TRBJ2-3	few	TGTGCCAGCAGCTTAGCGGCCGGACTCAGTACGCAGTATTTT	CASSLAAGLSTQYF
.	TRBV11-2	TRBJ2-5	few	TGTGCCAGCAGCTTAGAGAGAATAGAGACCCAGTACTTC	CASSLERIETQYF
TRBD1	TRBV5-5	TRBJ1-3	many	TGTGCCAGCAGCTTGGCCGGGACAGGGAGCTCTGGAAACACCATATATTTT	CASSLAGTGSSGNTIYF
.	TRBV20-1	TRBJ2-5	.	TGCAGTGCTAGAGAGATGACAGGGAGCGGGACCCAGTACTTT	CSAREMTGSGTQYF
.	TRBV4-1	TRBJ2-5	many	TGCGCCAGCAGCCAAGGCTCCAGGGCGTTTAGTGAGACCCAGTACTTC	CASSQGSRAFSETQYF
.	TRBV4-1	TRBJ1-1	many	TGCGCCAGCAGCCAAACCGGACAGCACACTGAAGCTTTCTTT	CASSQTGQHTEAFF
TRBD1	TRBV12-3/TRBV12-4	TRBJ2-1	few	TGTGCCAGCACGACAGGGGGCTTAGTCGGTGAGCAGTTCTTC	CASTTGGLVGEQFF
TRBD1	TRBV5-4	TRBJ2-4	many	TGTGCCAGCAGCTTGGCCGGGACAGGGATAAAAAACATTCAGTACTTC	CASSLAGTGIKNIQYF
.	TRBV25-1	TRBJ2-5	many	TGTGCCAGCACATTCGGGGGCGGGGAGACCCAGTACTTC	CASTFGGGETQYF
TRBD1	TRBV6-8	TRBJ2-5	many	TGTGCCAGCACCGGACAGGGGGATCAAGAGACCCAGTACTTC	CASTGQGDQETQYF
TRBD2	TRBV15	TRBJ2-1	few	TGTGCCACCAGCAGACTAGCGGGGGTTTCCTACAATGAGCAGTTCTTC	CATSRLAGVSYNEQFF
.	TRBV3-1	TRBJ1-2	few	TGTGCCAGCAGCCAAAGCAGGGGCGGCTACACCTTC	CASSQSRGGYTF
.	TRBV6-2/TRBV6-3	TRBJ1-5	many	TGTGCCAGCAGACAGGATAGCAATCAGCCCCAGCATTTT	CASRQDSNQPQHF
.	TRBV11-2	TRBJ2-1	many	TGTGCCAGCAGGCTACTCAGGGGCCCCTACAATGAGCAGTTCTTC	CASRLLRGPYNEQFF
.	TRBV4-1	TRBJ1-2	.	TGCGCCAGCAGCCAAGTGTCAGGCTACACCTTC	CASSQVSGYTF
.	TRBV27	TRBJ2-2	many	TGTGCCAGCAGTTTAGGGTGGGGTACCGGGGAGCTGTTTTTT	CASSLGWGTGELFF
.	TRBV5-1	TRBJ1-1	many	TGCGCCAGCAGCTTGGCCGTCCCACCAATGAACACTGAAGCTTTCTTT	CASSLAVPPMNTEAFF
TRBD2	TRBV15	TRBJ2-7	few	TGTGCCACCAGCAGGATCAGACTAGCGGGGGGCTACGAGCAGTACTTC	CATSRIRLAGGYEQYF
TRBD2	TRBV7-2	TRBJ2-1	few	TGTGCCAGCAGCGTAGCGGGGGGGCAATACCATGAGCAGTTCTTC	CASSVAGGQYHEQFF
.	TRBV21-1	TRBJ1-2	.	TGTGCCAGCAGCAAAGCGCTCACAGGGAGGTATGGCTACACCTTC	CASSKALTGRYGYTF
.	TRBV5-1	TRBJ1-1	few	TGCGCCAGCAGCGCCGACCAAGCGGGAGGAGCTTTCTTT	CASSADQAGGAFF
.	TRBV14	TRBJ2-5	few	TGTGCCAGCAGCCAAGGGGCCCACACTGGGGAGACCCAGTACTTC	CASSQGAHTGETQYF
TRBD1	TRBV28	TRBJ1-1	many	TGTGCCACCAGTCGTCCGGGACAGGGGTCTCCGAACACTGAAGCTTTCTTT	CATSRPGQGSPNTEAFF
.	TRBV18	TRBJ2-3	many	TGTGCCAGCTCGAAGGAAACCACAGATACGCAGTATTTT	CASSKETTDTQYF
TRBD2	TRBV6-5	TRBJ2-5	few	TGTGCCAGCAGTTACGCGCGGACTAGCGGGGGATCAGAGACCCAGTACTTC	CASSYARTSGGSETQYF
.	TRBV7-6	TRBJ2-2	many	TGTGCCAGCAGTTCTATGGGGGAGGCCGGGGAGCTGTTTTTT	CASSSMGEAGELFF
.	TRBV7-9	TRBJ1-1	few	TGTGCCAGCAACCCCCCGCGGGGGAACACTGAAGCTTTCTTT	CASNPPRGNTEAFF
.	TRBV9	TRBJ2-3	few	TGTGCCAGCAGCTATACAGGTTCTCTTAGCACAGATACGCAGTATTTT	CASSYTGSLSTDTQYF
.	TRBV27	TRBJ1-5	few	TGTGCCAGCAGGACATCTAGCAATCAGCCCCAGCATTTT	CASRTSSNQPQHF
.	TRBV12-3/TRBV12-4	TRBJ2-3	.	TGTGCCAGCAGCATACTAGGAGCAGATACGCAGTATTTT	CASSILGADTQYF
.	TRBV12-3/TRBV12-4	TRBJ1-1	.	TGTGCCAGCAGGCGACTGACGGTGAACACTGAAGCTTTCTTT	CASRRLTVNTEAFF
.	TRBV5-1	TRBJ2-1	few	TGCGCCAGCTCGGTCCAGAGATTCGGTCACAATGAGCAGTTCTTC	CASSVQRFGHNEQFF
.	TRBV29-1	TRBJ2-1	.	TGCAGCGTTGAAGATGGAGGGGGCGAGAGCTCCTACAATGAGCAGTTCTTC	CSVEDGGGESSYNEQFF
.	TRBV7-2	TRBJ1-4	.	TGTGCCAGCAGCTTAGAACGGAAAGAAAAACTGTTTTTT	CASSLERKEKLFF
TRBD1	TRBV20-1	TRBJ1-1	.	TGCAGTGCTAGGGTGGGACAGATGAACACTGAAGCTTTCTTT	CSARVGQMNTEAFF
TRBD2	TRBV20-1	TRBJ2-5	many	TGCAGTGCCTCACTAGCGGGGTGGGAGACCCAGTACTTC	CSASLAGWETQYF
.	TRBV18	TRBJ2-1	few	TGTGCCAGCTCACTCCCGGGACTCGGTATCAATGAGCAGTTCTTC	CASSLPGLGINEQFF